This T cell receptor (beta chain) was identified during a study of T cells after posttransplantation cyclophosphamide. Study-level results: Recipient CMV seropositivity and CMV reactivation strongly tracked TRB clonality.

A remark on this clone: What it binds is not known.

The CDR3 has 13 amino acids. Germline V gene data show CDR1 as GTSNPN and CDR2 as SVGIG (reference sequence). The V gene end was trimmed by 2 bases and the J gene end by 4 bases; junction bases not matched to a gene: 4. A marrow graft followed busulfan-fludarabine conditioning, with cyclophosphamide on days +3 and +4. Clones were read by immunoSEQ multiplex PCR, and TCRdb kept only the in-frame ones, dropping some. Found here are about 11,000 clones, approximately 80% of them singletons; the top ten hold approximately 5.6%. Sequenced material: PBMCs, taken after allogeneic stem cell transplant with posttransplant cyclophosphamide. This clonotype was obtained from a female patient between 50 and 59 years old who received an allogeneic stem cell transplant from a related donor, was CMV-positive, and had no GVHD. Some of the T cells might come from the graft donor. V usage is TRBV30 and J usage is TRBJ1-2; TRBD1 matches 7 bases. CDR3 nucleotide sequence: TGTGCCTGGAGTCAGAACAGGGGCTATGGCTACACCTTC. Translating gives CAWSQNRGYGYTF.